These 17 T cell receptor beta chains share one sample of origin, sequenced in a study of T cells after yellow fever vaccination. Using its own MiXCR run on the 5' RACE reads, TCRdb lists one record per CDR3 protein. Of about 25,000 distinct CDR3 sequences listed, 4.5% to 5.5% are singletons. Sequencing was performed on PBMCs, either bulk or a sorted T-cell subset (CD4+, CD8+, memory, or dextramer-sorted; not recorded which), taken 15 days after the yellow fever booster vaccination. These receptors all stem from a man between 25 and 39 years old who received the YFV17D yellow fever vaccine.

This clonotype has a count of ten or more. The rearrangement joins TRBV12-5 to TRBJ2-7; D gene unclear. This CDR3 contains 12 residues. Germline lookup yields CDR1 LGHNT and CDR2 FRNRAP. Deletions cut 5 bases from V and 3 bases from J, with 8 bases between. The CDR3 here is CASGSAGYEQYF. Here the CDR3 DNA reads TGTGCTAGTGGTAGCGCAGGCTACGAGCAGTACTTC.

In this sample, this clonotype turned up many times. The rearrangement links TRBV5-1 to TRBJ1-1, with D unclear. Germline V CDR1 and CDR2: SGHRS, YFSETQ. The V end lost 0 bases, the J end lost 0 bases, and 12 bases lay between the germline ends. This CDR3 region has 16 residues. The CDR3 sequence is CASSLEAGLMNTEAFF. The CDR3 bases are TGCGCCAGCAGCTTGGAGGCAGGTCTCATGAACACTGAAGCTTTCTTT.

In this sample, this clonotype turned up many times. J is TRBJ2-4 and V is TRBV10-1; D gene ambiguous. The V gene's germline CDR1 is WNHNN and CDR2 SYGVQD (reference sequence). The CDR3 runs 15 residues. Trimming removed 3 bases from V and 0 bases from J, with 9 bases in between. The CDR3 sequence is CASSEGGVAKNIQYF. The CDR3 DNA reads as TGCGCCAGCAGTGAAGGCGGAGTAGCCAAAAACATTCAGTACTTC.

This clonotype was detected ten times or more. The V call is TRBV7-2, the J call TRBJ2-1; tentative D call: TRBD2 (6 bases). Germline CDR1 reads SGHTA; CDR2 reads FQGNSA. This CDR3 is built from 13 residues. Trimming left V 8 bases short and J 0 bases short, with 8 bases between. CDR3 nucleotides: TGTGCCAGCTGGGGGGACTCCTACAATGAGCAGTTCTTC. It translates to CASWGDSYNEQFF. The full variable domain, its missing parts supplied by reference TRBV7-2 and TRBJ2-1, is GAGVSQSPSNKVTEKGKDVELRCDPISGHTALYWYRQSLGQGLEFLIYFQGNSAPDKSGLPSDRFSAERTGGSVSTLTIQRTQQEDSAVYLCASWGDSYNEQFFGPGTRLTVL.

By frequency in the sample, this clonotype is medium-sized. The chain carries TRBV6-4 and TRBJ2-1, with 7 positions matching TRBD1. This CDR3 spans 16 amino acids. Germline CDR1 MRHNA, CDR2 SNTAGT. Losses at the gene ends were 7 bases for V and 2 bases for J; bases not matched to a gene: 11. CDR3 sequence: CASKVEGGSTYNEQFF. The CDR3 DNA is TGTGCCAGCAAGGTGGAAGGGGGCTCAACCTACAATGAGCAGTTCTTC.

Points on this clonotype: A read error is possible here, since a much larger clone lies one base away. CDR3 protein: CATSRGREDTQYF. The CDR3, as DNA: TGTGCCACCAGCAGAGGACGAGAAGATACGCAGTATTTT. The chain combines TRBV15 with TRBJ2-3; the D is unclear. This CDR3 is 13 amino acids long. V lost 1 base and J 5 bases, leaving 7 bases between the germline ends. The germline CDR1 and CDR2 sequences are LNHNV and YYDKDF (reference sequence).

Ten or more counts support this clonotype. The genes are TRBV16 and TRBJ2-7; maybe TRBD1 (6 bases). Germline assignment: CDR1 KGHSY and CDR2 FQNENV. The V gene lost 3 bases and the J gene lost 2 bases, with 11 bases spanning the gap. CDR3 size: 14 residues. The CDR3 DNA reads as TGTGCCAGCAGCCATCCGGGACAACCCTACGAGCAGTACTTC. It translates to CASSHPGQPYEQYF.

As for this clonotype: A much larger clone differs by one base, so this may be a read error. The rearrangement joins TRBV7-2 to TRBJ2-1; no clear D gene. CDR3 size: 14 residues. Germline V gene sequence: CDR1 SGHTA, CDR2 FQGNSA. Trimming pared 5 bases from V and 1 base from J, leaving 9 bases between. The CDR3 nucleotides read TGTGCCAGCAGCGGCACAGCGTCCTACAATGAGCAGTTCTTC. It encodes CASSGTASYNEQFF.

This clonotype was seen ten or more times. The chain is built from TRBV7-2 and TRBJ2-1; 12 bases match TRBD2. V was pared by 5 bases and J by 9 bases, with 8 bases of the junction left unmatched. The germline V gene has CDR1 SGHTA and CDR2 FQGNSA. This CDR3 spans 15 amino acids. CDR3 in amino acids: CASSPTSGRGGEQFF. In DNA form, the CDR3 reads TGTGCCAGCAGCCCGACTAGCGGGAGAGGGGGTGAGCAGTTCTTC.

This clonotype was counted at least ten times. This rearrangement joins TRBV7-2 to TRBJ2-6; tentative D call: TRBD2 (7 bases). The germline gives CDR1 SGHTA, CDR2 FQGNSA. V was cut by 5 bases and J by 2 bases, with 16 bases left in between. The CDR3 is 17 amino acids. The CDR3 nucleotides read TGTGCCAGCAGCCCACAAGGGGGGAGGGCTGGGGCCAACGTCCTGACTTTC. It encodes CASSPQGGRAGANVLTF.

At least ten counts were recorded for this clonotype. This chain uses TRBV20-1 with TRBJ2-3; D possibly corresponds to TRBD2 (5 bases). CDR3 length: 14 amino acids. With 1 base removed from V and 1 base from J, the gap between germline ends came to 9 bases. Germline V gene data show CDR1 as DFQATT and CDR2 as SNEGSKA (reference sequence). CDR3 in amino acids: CSARGEYGTDTQYF. CDR3 bases: TGCAGTGCTAGAGGGGAGTATGGCACAGATACGCAGTATTTT.

This clonotype was observed at least ten times. This chain joins TRBV7-9 and TRBJ1-2, with TRBD1 identical over 7 bases. V lost 4 bases to trimming and J lost 4 bases; unmatched junction nucleotides: 3. Germline CDR1 reads SEHNR; CDR2 reads FQNEAQ (reference sequence). The CDR3 runs 13 residues. This CDR3 reads CASSSAGGYGYTF. Here the CDR3 DNA reads TGTGCCAGCAGCTCCGCAGGGGGCTATGGCTACACCTTC.

A few counts support this clonotype. The CDR3: CSAGYYEQYF. CDR3 coding DNA: TGCAGTGCTGGCTACTACGAGCAGTACTTC. The chain uses TRBV20-1 and TRBJ2-7; unclear D gene. The germline V gene encodes CDR1 DFQATT and CDR2 SNEGSKA (reference sequence). The V gene lost 5 bases and the J gene lost 3 bases, with 5 bases spanning the gap. CDR3 length: 10 residues.

This clonotype was found a few times. The chain employs TRBV21-1 and TRBJ2-7; the table assigns TRBD1, which was not confirmed against the DNA. TRBV21-1 is noted as a pseudogene. This CDR3 spans 15 amino acids. The CDR3 reads CASSSCTGSSYEQYF. DNA for the CDR3: TGTGCCAGCAGCTCTTGTACCGGGTCCTCCTACGAGCAGTACTTC.

This clonotype was observed many times. The chain carries TRBV7-2 and TRBJ2-1, with D uncertain. V lost 1 base to trimming and J lost 8 bases, with 6 bases between them. The CDR3 runs to 12 residues. The germline V gene encodes CDR1 SGHTA and CDR2 FQGNSA. CDR3 protein: CASSLVSYEQFF. In DNA, the CDR3 is TGTGCCAGCAGCTTAGTATCATATGAGCAGTTCTTC. The full variable domain, its missing parts supplied by reference TRBV7-2 and TRBJ2-1, is GAGVSQSPSNKVTEKGKDVELRCDPISGHTALYWYRQSLGQGLEFLIYFQGNSAPDKSGLPSDRFSAERTGGSVSTLTIQRTQQEDSAVYLCASSLVSYEQFFGPGTRLTVL.

This clonotype was found many times. This rearrangement joins TRBV29-1 to TRBJ2-7, with TRBD2 as a possible D gene (5 bases). CDR1 and CDR2 from the germline V gene are SQVTM and ANQGSEA. The ends were cut back, 1 base at V and 1 base at J, with 14 bases in the middle. CDR3 length equals 15 residues. CDR3 sequence (DNA): TGCAGCGTTGAAGGGCGCCGCGGGCCTTCCTACGAGCAGTACTTC. It is translated as CSVEGRRGPSYEQYF.

This clonotype has ten or more counts. The CDR3 region has the DNA TGCGCCAGCAGCAAAGGACAGGGTACCTACAATGAGCAGTTCTTC. Its translation is CASSKGQGTYNEQFF. V gene TRBV5-1 combines with J gene TRBJ2-1, with 8 bases that match TRBD1. V dropped 4 bases and J dropped 2; count of bases not matched to a gene: 5. The CDR3 contains 15 residues. Germline values: CDR1 SGHRS, CDR2 YFSETQ.